This T cell receptor beta chain comes out of a study of response to subunit inactivated influenza vaccine. Overall study findings and caveats: It was the authors' suggestion that each seasonal influenza vaccination recruits few new T cells.

From the RT-PCR reads, TCRdb called clonotypes with MiXCR, one entry per CDR3 protein. The sample includes 650,000 to 700,000 distinct CDR3 sequences, approximately 14% of them seen just once. The CDR3 sequence is 14 residues long. V was clipped by 0 bases and J by 5 bases, with 11 bases between them. The germline V gene has CDR1 LGHNA and CDR2 YSLEER. Regarding this clonotype: Its antigen remains unknown.

The sample was PBMCs from blood, taken 11 to 12 days after vaccination. The TCR originated in a man aged 50 or older who received an inactivated influenza vaccine. The chain carries TRBV4-3 and TRBJ2-7, with D possibly being TRBD2 (6 bases). The CDR3 protein is CASSQESGQNEQYF. Written as DNA, the CDR3 is TGCGCCAGCAGCCAAGAGAGCGGGCAGAACGAGCAGTACTTC.